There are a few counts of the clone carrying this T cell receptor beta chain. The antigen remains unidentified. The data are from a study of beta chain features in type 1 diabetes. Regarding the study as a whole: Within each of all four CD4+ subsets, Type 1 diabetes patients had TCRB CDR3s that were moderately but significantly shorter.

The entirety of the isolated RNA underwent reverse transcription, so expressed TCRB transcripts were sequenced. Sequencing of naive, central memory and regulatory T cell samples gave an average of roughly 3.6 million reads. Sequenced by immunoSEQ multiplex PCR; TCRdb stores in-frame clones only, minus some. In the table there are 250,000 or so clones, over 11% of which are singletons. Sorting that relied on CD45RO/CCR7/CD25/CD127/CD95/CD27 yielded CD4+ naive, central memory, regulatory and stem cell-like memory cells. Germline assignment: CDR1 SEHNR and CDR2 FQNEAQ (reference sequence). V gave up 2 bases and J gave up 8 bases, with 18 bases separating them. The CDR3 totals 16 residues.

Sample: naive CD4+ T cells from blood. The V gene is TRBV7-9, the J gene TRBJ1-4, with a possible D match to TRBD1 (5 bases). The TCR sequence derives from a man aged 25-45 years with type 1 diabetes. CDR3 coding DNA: TGTGCCAGCAGCTTAACCCGCTGGCAGGGCAAAGAAAAACTGTTTTTT. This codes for CASSLTRWQGKEKLFF.